Shown below are 15 T cell receptor beta chains from a single sample sequenced in a study of CD8 T cells in ankylosing spondylitis. Study-wide results and caveats: Several highly homologous variants formed a TCR beta motif that appeared characteristic of ankylosing spondylitis blood.

Their specific antigens are unknown. TCRdb processed the 5' RACE reads anew with MiXCR; each CDR3 protein has one entry. The sample holds some 700,000 distinct CDR3 sequences, 15% to 20% seen once. Sequencing used blood, either unsorted or a sorted T cell fraction (not recorded which). The receptors stem from a male donor with ankylosing spondylitis.

J is TRBJ1-1 and V is TRBV18, with TRBD1 as a possible D gene (5 bases). The CDR3 covers 16 residues. Germline V gene data show CDR1 as KGHSH and CDR2 as LQKENI. Between the trimmed V and J ends, which lost 2 bases and 4 bases, there was a span of 17 bases. The chain's CDR3 is CASSPRSGGGSTEAFF. CDR3 bases: TGTGCCAGCTCACCAAGGTCCGGGGGTGGGAGCACTGAAGCTTTCTTT.

This clonotype has just a few counts. The chain carries TRBV29-1 and TRBJ2-3, with 11 bases that match TRBD2. Per the germline V gene, CDR1 is SQVTM and CDR2 is ANQGSEA. The V and J ends lost 4 bases and 1 base, in that order; junction bases with no gene match: 4. The CDR3 covers 15 residues. The CDR3 here is CSVALAGGGTDTQYF. In nucleotides, the CDR3 is TGCAGCGTTGCCCTAGCGGGAGGTGGCACAGATACGCAGTATTTT.

This rearrangement joins TRBV29-1 to TRBJ2-7; 7 positions agree with TRBD2. V was clipped by 1 base and J by 2 bases; unmatched bases: 5. There are 14 residues in the CDR3. Germline V gives CDR1 SQVTM, CDR2 ANQGSEA. CDR3 region: CSVEGWDYPYEQYF. In nucleotides, the CDR3 is TGCAGCGTTGAAGGTTGGGACTACCCCTACGAGCAGTACTTC.

The sample holds many counts of this clonotype. The rearrangement joins TRBV5-1 to TRBJ1-2; the match to TRBD1 covers 7 bases. Trimming removed 7 bases from V and 5 bases from J; junction bases left unmatched: 11. The CDR3 consists of 14 residues. The germline CDR1 and CDR2 sequences are SGHRS and YFSETQ. As DNA, the CDR3 is TGCGCCAGCTGGAGCGGACAGGAAGAGTATGGCTACACCTTC. It codes for CASWSGQEEYGYTF. Based on the CDR3 plus reference TRBV5-1 and TRBJ1-2, the full variable domain is KAGVTQTPRYLIKTRGQQVTLSCSPISGHRSVSWYQQTPGQGLQFLFEYFSETQRNKGNFPGRFSGRQFSNSRSEMNVSTLELGDSALYLCASWSGQEEYGYTFGSGTRLTVV.

The CDR3 DNA reads as TGTGCCAGCATGGAGAGTGTTAGGGCTACCTACGAGCAGTACTTC. Translated, it gives CASMESVRATYEQYF. The gene calls are TRBV7-2 and TRBJ2-7; D remains unclear. Trimming took off 7 bases at V and 2 bases at J, with 18 bases between the two ends. The CDR3 extends over 15 amino acids. Germline V gene sequence: CDR1 SGHTA, CDR2 FQGNSA.

The gene calls are TRBV7-2 and TRBJ2-1; 10 bases line up with TRBD1. CDR3 size: 16 residues. Germline V gene lookup returns CDR1 SGHTA and CDR2 FQGNSA. Unmatched junction bases numbered 8, after V lost 3 bases and J lost 6 bases. The CDR3 DNA reads TGTGCCAGCAGCTTCCACGGGACAGGGGTCTCCAATGAGCAGTTCTTC. As protein: CASSFHGTGVSNEQFF. The full variable domain, in which reference TRBV7-2 and TRBJ2-1 provide the parts outside the CDR3, is GAGVSQSPSNKVTEKGKDVELRCDPISGHTALYWYRQSLGQGLEFLIYFQGNSAPDKSGLPSDRFSAERTGGSVSTLTIQRTQQEDSAVYLCASSFHGTGVSNEQFFGPGTRLTVL.

The V call is TRBV4-3, the J call TRBJ2-2, with 9 bases fitting TRBD1. This CDR3 spans 16 amino acids. The V segment lost 4 bases and the J segment 1 base; nucleotides outside the gene matches: 4. CDR1 is LGHNA and CDR2 is YSLEER in the germline V gene. The CDR3 here is CASSPTGGMNTGELFF. The CDR3 bases are TGCGCCAGCAGCCCGACAGGGGGAATGAACACCGGGGAGCTGTTTTTT.

This chain links TRBV4-1 with TRBJ1-3; D perhaps matches TRBD1 (5 bases). The CDR3 length is 12 residues. V lost 4 bases and J 6 bases, leaving 7 bases between the germline ends. Germline CDR1 MGHRA, CDR2 YSYEKL. The CDR3 region is CASSPTENTIYF. DNA of the CDR3: TGCGCCAGCAGCCCGACAGAAAACACCATATATTTT.

J is TRBJ2-5 and V is TRBV20-1; 7 bases align to TRBD1. The germline CDR1 and CDR2 sequences are DFQATT and SNEGSKA (reference sequence). Germline trimming cut 6 bases from V and 0 bases from J; bases unmatched to any gene: 4. The CDR3 sequence is 13 residues long. The CDR3, as DNA: TGCAGTGCCACCGACAGGGACCAAGAGACCCAGTACTTC. Its translation: CSATDRDQETQYF.

This clonotype was seen only a few times. In nucleotides, the CDR3 is TGTGCCAGCAGCTTCCACCCCGGGGATCCAAATGGCTACACCTTC. Translating it yields CASSFHPGDPNGYTF. The genes are TRBV13 and TRBJ1-2; D not resolved. The CDR3 loop spans 15 amino acids. Trimming shortened V by 3 bases and J by 6 bases, and 17 bases separated the two germline ends. The V gene's germline CDR1 is PRHDT and CDR2 FYEKMQ (reference sequence).

This chain connects TRBV7-8 to TRBJ1-1, with D possibly being TRBD1 (5 bases). This CDR3 has 17 residues. Germline lookup yields CDR1 SGHVS and CDR2 FQNEAQ. Trimming pared 1 base from V and 10 bases from J, leaving 25 bases between. The CDR3 reads CASSLVPYGGSATIAFF. CDR3 sequence (DNA): TGTGCCAGCAGCTTAGTACCATATGGGGGGTCTGCTACGATAGCTTTCTTT.

V gene TRBV12-3 or TRBV12-4 combines with J gene TRBJ2-3; 12 bases agree with TRBD2. The trim removed 5 bases at V and 2 bases at J, leaving 11 bases unmatched. CDR3 length equals 18 residues. The CDR3 protein is CASSPRLAGALNTDTQYF. The CDR3 DNA sequence: TGTGCCAGCAGTCCAAGACTAGCGGGGGCCCTGAACACAGATACGCAGTATTTT.

V is TRBV12-3 or TRBV12-4 and J is TRBJ2-1; the D gene is possibly TRBD2 (5 bases). This CDR3 region has 13 residues. V was trimmed by 7 bases and J by 7 bases, leaving 14 bases between them. The CDR3 sequence: CASTRGLANEQFF. CDR3 nucleotides: TGTGCCAGCACCCGAGGCCTAGCTAATGAGCAGTTCTTC.

The rearrangement links TRBV5-6 to TRBJ1-1; the match to TRBD1 covers 8 bases. The CDR3 runs to 15 residues. Trimming at V came to 1 base and at J to 4 bases, leaving 6 bases not matched to a gene. Per germline, CDR1 SGHDT and CDR2 YYEEEE. The CDR3 nucleotides read TGTGCCAGCAGCTTGAAGTCCAGGGGGCTCACTGAAGCTTTCTTT. Translated: CASSLKSRGLTEAFF.

The sample holds a few counts of this clonotype. This chain uses TRBV12-3 or TRBV12-4 with TRBJ1-4, with D hard to call. This CDR3 has 12 amino acids. Trimming took off 5 bases at V and 7 bases at J, with 8 bases between the two ends. CDR3 sequence reads: CASSPEFEKLFF. In DNA, the CDR3 is TGTGCCAGCAGTCCAGAATTTGAAAAACTGTTTTTT.